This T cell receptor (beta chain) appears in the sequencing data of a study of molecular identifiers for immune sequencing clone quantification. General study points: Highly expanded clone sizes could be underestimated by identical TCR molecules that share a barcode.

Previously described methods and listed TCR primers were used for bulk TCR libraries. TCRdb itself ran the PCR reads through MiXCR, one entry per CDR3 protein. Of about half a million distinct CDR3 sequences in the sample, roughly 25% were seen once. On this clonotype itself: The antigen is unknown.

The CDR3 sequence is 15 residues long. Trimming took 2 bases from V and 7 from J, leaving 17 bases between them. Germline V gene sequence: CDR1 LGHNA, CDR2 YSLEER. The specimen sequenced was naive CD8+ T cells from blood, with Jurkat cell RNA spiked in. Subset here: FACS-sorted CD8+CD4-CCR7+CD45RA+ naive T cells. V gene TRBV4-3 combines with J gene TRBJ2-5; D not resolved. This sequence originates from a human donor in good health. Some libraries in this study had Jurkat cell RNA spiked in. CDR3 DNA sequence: TGCGCCAGCAGCCAAAGGCTTGCAGACTTTTCGACCCAGTACTTC. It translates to CASSQRLADFSTQYF.